Below, one T cell receptor beta chain is given with its context. Germline lookup yields CDR1 SGHTA and CDR2 FQGNSA. The CDR3 extends over 13 amino acids. The trim removed 5 bases at V and 8 bases at J, leaving 6 bases unmatched. This record comes from a study of blood T cell repertoires in COVID-19. The wider study: There were acute and convalescent COVID-19 samples, and they came from the United States, Italy and Spain. PBMCs, B-cell-depleted T cells, or T cells were the source of the cDNA or gDNA that made up the material.

Original processing methods: Estimated nucleated cell counts came from reference gene primer amplification. Here immunoSEQ multiplex PCR was the method, and the copy in TCRdb shows in-frame clones only, minus some. V and J calls and clone size are copied from that table; D and trimming were computed from the DNA. This table holds approximately 90,000 clones, approximately 89% found once. The chain is built from TRBV7-2 and TRBJ1-2, with TRBD1 identical over 9 bases. The sequence was obtained from a human donor in a cohort sampled during active COVID-19. The source material was peripheral blood. CDR3 DNA sequence: TGTGCCAGCAGCCCAGGACAGGGGTTAGGCTACACCTTC. Its translation is CASSPGQGLGYTF.